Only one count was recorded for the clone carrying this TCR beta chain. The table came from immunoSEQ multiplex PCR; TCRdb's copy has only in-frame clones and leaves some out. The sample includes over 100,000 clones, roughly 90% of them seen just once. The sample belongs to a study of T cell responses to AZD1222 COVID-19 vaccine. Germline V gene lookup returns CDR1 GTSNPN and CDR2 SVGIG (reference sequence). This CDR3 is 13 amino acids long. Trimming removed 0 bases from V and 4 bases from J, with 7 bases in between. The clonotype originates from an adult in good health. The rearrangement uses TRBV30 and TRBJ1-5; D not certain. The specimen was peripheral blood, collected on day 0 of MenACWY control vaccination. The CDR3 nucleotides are TGTGCCTGGAGTGTACTTCGAAATCAGCCCCAGCATTTT. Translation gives CAWSVLRNQPQHF.